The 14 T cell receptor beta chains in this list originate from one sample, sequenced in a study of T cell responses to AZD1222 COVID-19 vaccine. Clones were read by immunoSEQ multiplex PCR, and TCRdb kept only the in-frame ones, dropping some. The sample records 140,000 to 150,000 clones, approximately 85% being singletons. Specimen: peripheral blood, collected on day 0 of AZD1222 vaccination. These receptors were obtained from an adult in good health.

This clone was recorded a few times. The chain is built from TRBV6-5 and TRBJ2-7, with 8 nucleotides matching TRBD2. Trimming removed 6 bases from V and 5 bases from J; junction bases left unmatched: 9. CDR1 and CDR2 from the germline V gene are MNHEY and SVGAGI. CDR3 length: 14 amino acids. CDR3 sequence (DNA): TGTGCCAGCAGCCGAGCGGGAGTCTGGAACGAGCAGTACTTC. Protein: CASSRAGVWNEQYF.

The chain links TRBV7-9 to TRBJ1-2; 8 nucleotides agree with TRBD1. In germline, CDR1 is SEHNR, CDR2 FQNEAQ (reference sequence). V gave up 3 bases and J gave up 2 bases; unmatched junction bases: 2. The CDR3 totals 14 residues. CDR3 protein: CASSFGQGNYGYTF. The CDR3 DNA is TGTGCCAGCAGCTTCGGACAGGGAAACTATGGCTACACCTTC.

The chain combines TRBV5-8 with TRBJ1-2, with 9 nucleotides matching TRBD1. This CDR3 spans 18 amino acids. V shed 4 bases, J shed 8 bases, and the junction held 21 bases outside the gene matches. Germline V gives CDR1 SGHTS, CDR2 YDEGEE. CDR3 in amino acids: CASSHVGTGSFPNVGYTF. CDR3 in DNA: TGTGCCAGCAGCCACGTCGGGACAGGGTCTTTTCCCAACGTGGGCTACACCTTC.

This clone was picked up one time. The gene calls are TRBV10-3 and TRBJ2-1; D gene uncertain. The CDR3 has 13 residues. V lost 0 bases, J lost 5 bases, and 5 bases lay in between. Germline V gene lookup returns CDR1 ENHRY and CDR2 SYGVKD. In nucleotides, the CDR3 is TGTGCCATCAGTGAGTCGGCCGACAATGAGCAGTTCTTC. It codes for CAISESADNEQFF.

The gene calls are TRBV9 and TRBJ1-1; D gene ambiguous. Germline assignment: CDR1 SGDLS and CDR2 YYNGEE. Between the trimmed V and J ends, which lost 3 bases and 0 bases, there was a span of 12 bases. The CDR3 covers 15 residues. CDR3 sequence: CASSDPTLLNTEAFF. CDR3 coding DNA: TGTGCCAGCAGCGACCCCACGCTTCTGAACACTGAAGCTTTCTTT.

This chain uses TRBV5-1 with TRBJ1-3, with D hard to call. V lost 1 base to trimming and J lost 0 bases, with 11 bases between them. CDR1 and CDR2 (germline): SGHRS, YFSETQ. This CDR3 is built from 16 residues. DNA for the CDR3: TGCGCCAGCAGCTTGAGGCCAGACCCCTCTGGAAACACCATATATTTT. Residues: CASSLRPDPSGNTIYF.

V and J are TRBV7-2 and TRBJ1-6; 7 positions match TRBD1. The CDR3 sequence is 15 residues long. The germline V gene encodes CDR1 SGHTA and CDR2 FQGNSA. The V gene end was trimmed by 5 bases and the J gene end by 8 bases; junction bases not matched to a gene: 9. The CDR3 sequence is CASSPLTGPYSPLHF. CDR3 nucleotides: TGTGCCAGCAGCCCATTGACAGGGCCATATTCACCCCTCCACTTT.

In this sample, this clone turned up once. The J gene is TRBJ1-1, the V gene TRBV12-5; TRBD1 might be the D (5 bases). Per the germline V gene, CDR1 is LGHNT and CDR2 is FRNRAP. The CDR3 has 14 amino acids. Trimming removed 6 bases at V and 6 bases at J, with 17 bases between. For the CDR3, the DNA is TGTGCTAGTGGGAATTGGCCCTTCAGGGCTGAAGCTTTCTTT. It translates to CASGNWPFRAEAFF.

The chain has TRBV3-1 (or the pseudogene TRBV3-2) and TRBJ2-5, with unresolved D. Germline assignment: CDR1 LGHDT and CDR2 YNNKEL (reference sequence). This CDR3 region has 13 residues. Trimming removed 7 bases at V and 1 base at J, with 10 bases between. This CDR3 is CASTPGVQETQYF. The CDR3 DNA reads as TGTGCCAGCACCCCTGGGGTCCAAGAGACCCAGTACTTC.

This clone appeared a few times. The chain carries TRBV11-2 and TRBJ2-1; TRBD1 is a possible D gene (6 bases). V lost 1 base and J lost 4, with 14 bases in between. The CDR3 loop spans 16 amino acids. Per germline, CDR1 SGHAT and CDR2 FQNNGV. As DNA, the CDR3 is TGTGCCAGCAGCTTAGCGGGACAATATTATTACAATGAGCAGTTCTTC. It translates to CASSLAGQYYYNEQFF.

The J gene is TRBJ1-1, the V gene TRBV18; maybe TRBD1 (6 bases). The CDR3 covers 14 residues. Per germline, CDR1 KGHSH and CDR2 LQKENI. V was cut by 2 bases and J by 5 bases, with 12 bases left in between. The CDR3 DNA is TGTGCCAGCTCACCATCAGGGGTTGATACTGAAGCTTTCTTT. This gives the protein CASSPSGVDTEAFF.

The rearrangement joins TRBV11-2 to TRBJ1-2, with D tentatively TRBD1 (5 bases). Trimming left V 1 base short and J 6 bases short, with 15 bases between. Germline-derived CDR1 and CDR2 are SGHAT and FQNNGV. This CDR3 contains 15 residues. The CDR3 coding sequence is TGTGCCAGCAGCTTAGGATATTGGGGGGATCATGGCTACACCTTC. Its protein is CASSLGYWGDHGYTF.

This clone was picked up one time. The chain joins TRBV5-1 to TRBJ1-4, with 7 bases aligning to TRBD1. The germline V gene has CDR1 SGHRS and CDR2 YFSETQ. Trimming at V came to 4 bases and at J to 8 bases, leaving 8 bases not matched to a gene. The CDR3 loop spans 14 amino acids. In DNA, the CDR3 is TGCGCCAGCAGCGAGGGACAGCTGGGGGAAAAACTGTTTTTT. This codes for CASSEGQLGEKLFF.

Here the CDR3 DNA reads TGTGCCAGCAGCTTCTCCCGAGGGGGGGTGGAACAGCCCCAGCATTTT. This encodes CASSFSRGGVEQPQHF. This chain joins TRBV7-9 and TRBJ1-5; D is possibly TRBD1 (6 bases). The CDR3 runs 16 residues. Germline V gene lookup returns CDR1 SEHNR and CDR2 FQNEAQ (reference sequence). The V and J ends lost 3 bases and 7 bases respectively, with 19 bases between them.